The 23 T cell receptor beta chains below all came from one sample that was sequenced in a study of beta chain features in type 1 diabetes. General study points: Shorter TCRB CDR3s, moderately but significantly so, were found in Type 1 diabetes patients in all four CD4+ subsets.

The sequenced template was cDNA made from the entire isolated RNA. Using immunoSEQ multiplex PCR, the repertoire was profiled, and TCRdb retains in-frame clones only, with some absent. The sample holds about 27,000 clones; around three fifths are singletons and the top ten take 1.4% to 1.5%. No cognate antigen is known for these TCRs. The sample taken for sequencing was Tregs from blood. The receptor set was obtained from a woman younger than 35 with type 1 diabetes.

The V and J genes are TRBV28 and TRBJ2-5, with D perhaps TRBD2 (7 bases). Germline CDR1 MDHEN, CDR2 SYDVKM. This CDR3 is built from 13 residues. V was clipped by 10 bases and J by 5 bases, with 17 bases between them. The CDR3 nucleotides are TGTGCCATCCGGGGGGCCAGTTGGGAGACCCAGTACTTC. Translated, it gives CAIRGASWETQYF.

The V call is TRBV28, the J call TRBJ1-1; D unresolved. The germline gives CDR1 MDHEN, CDR2 SYDVKM. V was trimmed by 5 bases and J by 10 bases, leaving 14 bases between them. This CDR3 contains 12 residues. The CDR3 is CASSLRPEAAFF. The CDR3 DNA is TGTGCCAGCAGTCTCCGGCCAGAGGCAGCTTTCTTT. Combining the CDR3 with reference TRBV28 and TRBJ1-1 gives the whole variable domain DVKVTQSSRYLVKRTGEKVFLECVQDMDHENMFWYRQDPGLGLRLIYFSYDVKMKEKGDIPEGYSVSREKKERFSLILESASTNQTSMYLCASSLRPEAAFFGQGTRLTVV.

This clone has only a few counts. The rearrangement uses TRBV25-1 and TRBJ1-1; 7 nucleotides agree with TRBD1. Germline V gene lookup returns CDR1 MGHDK and CDR2 SYGVNS. This CDR3 has 14 amino acids. J gave up 6 bases and V 4 bases, and 8 bases lay outside the gene matches. The CDR3 sequence is CASSGRQGWPEAFF. Here the CDR3 DNA reads TGTGCCAGCAGTGGAAGACAGGGTTGGCCTGAAGCTTTCTTT.

The chain combines TRBV18 with TRBJ2-2, with a weak D call TRBD1 (6 bases). The germline CDR1 and CDR2 sequences are KGHSH and LQKENI. Trimming left V 1 base short and J 3 bases short, with 9 bases between. The CDR3 runs to 15 residues. The CDR3 is CASSPRQEDTGELFF. In nucleotides, the CDR3 is TGTGCCAGCTCACCACGACAGGAGGACACCGGGGAGCTGTTTTTT.

The chain couples TRBV5-6 to TRBJ1-2; possible D gene TRBD1, 6 bases. Germline CDR1 and CDR2: SGHDT and YYEEEE. This CDR3 is built from 14 residues. V was clipped by 4 bases and J by 6 bases, with 16 bases between them. The DNA of the CDR3 is TGTGCCAGCAGCCCCGGACAGCTTCCGAATGGCTACACCTTC. Its protein product is CASSPGQLPNGYTF.

CDR3 nucleotides: TGTGCCAGCCTTCCGGGACTAGCGATGTACAATGAGCAGTTCTTC. It is translated as CASLPGLAMYNEQFF. The V gene is TRBV6-1, the J gene TRBJ2-1, with 10 bases aligning to TRBD2. J was trimmed by 4 bases and V by 8 bases; bases with no gene match: 8. The CDR3 is 15 residues long. Per germline, CDR1 MNHNS and CDR2 SASEGT.

V gene TRBV4-3 combines with J gene TRBJ2-3; 9 bases are a match to TRBD2. Germline values: CDR1 LGHNA, CDR2 YSLEER. The V gene end was trimmed by 6 bases and the J gene end by 1 base; junction bases not matched to a gene: 5. The CDR3 length is 15 residues. The CDR3 reads CASRKLAGGTDTQYF. In DNA form, the CDR3 reads TGCGCCAGCAGGAAATTAGCGGGAGGCACAGATACGCAGTATTTT.

This clone has just a few counts. V and J are TRBV5-1 and TRBJ2-5; 9 nucleotides agree with TRBD2. Per the germline V gene, CDR1 is SGHRS and CDR2 is YFSETQ. The CDR3 is 14 residues long. V dropped 7 bases and J dropped 2; count of bases not matched to a gene: 6. The CDR3 reads CASSSGMPQETQYF. The CDR3 bases are TGCGCCAGCTCTAGCGGGATGCCACAAGAGACCCAGTACTTC. The full variable domain, with the rest looked up from reference TRBV5-1 and TRBJ2-5, is KAGVTQTPRYLIKTRGQQVTLSCSPISGHRSVSWYQQTPGQGLQFLFEYFSETQRNKGNFPGRFSGRQFSNSRSEMNVSTLELGDSALYLCASSSGMPQETQYFGPGTRLLVL.

V usage is TRBV7-2 and J usage is TRBJ2-1; TRBD2 matches at 11 bases. Germline lookup yields CDR1 SGHTA and CDR2 FQGNSA. CDR3 size: 15 residues. Unmatched junction bases numbered 2, after V lost 3 bases and J lost 4 bases. Written as DNA, the CDR3 is TGTGCCAGCAGCTTTAGCGGGGGGGTTTACAATGAGCAGTTCTTC. Translating it yields CASSFSGGVYNEQFF.

This chain links TRBV30 with TRBJ2-5, with D possibly being TRBD2 (5 bases). Germline loops: CDR1 GTSNPN, CDR2 SVGIG (reference sequence). CDR3 length equals 15 residues. The V end lost 4 bases, the J end lost 3 bases, and 18 bases lay between the germline ends. The CDR3 is CAWKGKEAGKETQYF. In DNA form, the CDR3 reads TGTGCCTGGAAGGGTAAGGAGGCAGGAAAAGAGACCCAGTACTTC.

The chain employs TRBV5-1 and TRBJ1-2; the D is unclear. The CDR3 has 14 residues. CDR1 is SGHRS, CDR2 YFSETQ, per germline. The ends were cut back, 0 bases at V and 3 bases at J, with 9 bases in the middle. CDR3 amino acids: CASSLGGEDYGYTF. CDR3 DNA: TGCGCCAGCAGCTTGGGCGGGGAGGACTATGGCTACACCTTC.

The chain links TRBV21-1 to TRBJ2-2; TRBD2 is the table's D call and was not checked against the DNA. TRBV21-1 is recorded as a pseudogene. The CDR3 sequence is 14 residues long. Here the CDR3 reads CASSYPGTAEELFF. DNA of the CDR3: TGTGCCAGCAGCTACCCCGGGACTGCTGAGGAGCTGTTTTTT.

The chain couples TRBV23-1 to TRBJ2-3; 11 bases map to TRBD2. TRBV23-1 counts as an open reading frame of uncertain function. The CDR3 runs 16 residues. Germline trimming cut 3 bases from V and 6 bases from J; bases unmatched to any gene: 8. CDR3 coding DNA: TGCGCCAGCAGTCAGAGGGTAGCGGGAGGGATGGATACGCAGTATTTT. Translating gives CASSQRVAGGMDTQYF.

This clone turned up a few times. The chain employs TRBV29-1 and TRBJ2-5; 8 bases are shared with TRBD1. The CDR3 consists of 12 residues. Unmatched junction bases numbered 4, after V lost 7 bases and J lost 3 bases. The V gene's germline CDR1 is SQVTM and CDR2 ANQGSEA. CDR3 nucleotides: TGCAGCGCCCGGGACAGGAAAGAGACCCAGTACTTC. Protein sequence: CSARDRKETQYF.

J is TRBJ1-2 and V is TRBV5-6; D might be TRBD1 (6 bases). Between the trimmed V and J ends, which lost 4 bases and 1 base, there was a span of 8 bases. Germline values: CDR1 SGHDT, CDR2 YYEEEE. This CDR3 spans 13 amino acids. The CDR3 is CASSPDSNYGYTF. The CDR3 DNA is TGTGCCAGCAGCCCGGACAGTAACTATGGCTACACCTTC. The complete variable domain, with remaining parts taken from reference TRBV5-6 and TRBJ1-2, reads DAGVTQSPTHLIKTRGQQVTLRCSPKSGHDTVSWYQQALGQGPQFIFQYYEEEERQRGNFPDRFSGHQFPNYSSELNVNALLLGDSALYLCASSPDSNYGYTFGSGTRLTVV.

This clone was detected a few times. The V gene is TRBV11-3, the J gene TRBJ2-1, with 7 bases matching TRBD2. Per germline, CDR1 SGHNT and CDR2 YENEEA. The CDR3 totals 16 residues. Trimming at V came to 3 bases and at J to 6 bases, leaving 11 bases not matched to a gene. The CDR3 bases are TGTGCCAGCAGCTTTGGATTTGCGGGAGCGCTCAATGAGCAGTTCTTC. This translates into CASSFGFAGALNEQFF.

The genes are TRBV7-3 and TRBJ2-2; 8 nucleotides agree with TRBD2. Trimming took 2 bases from V and 5 from J; bases not matched to a gene: 7. This CDR3 has 16 residues. From germline, CDR1 is SGHTA and CDR2 FQGTGA. The CDR3 is CASSLDNRGGTGELFF. The CDR3 DNA follows: TGTGCCAGCAGCTTAGACAACCGGGGGGGGACCGGGGAGCTGTTTTTT. Drawing the rest from reference TRBV7-3 and TRBJ2-2, the complete variable domain is GAGVSQTPSNKVTEKGKYVELRCDPISGHTALYWYRQSLGQGPEFLIYFQGTGAADDSGLPNDRFFAVRPEGSVSTLKIQRTERGDSAVYLCASSLDNRGGTGELFFGEGSRLTVL.

In its sample, this clone was seen a few times. This sequence joins TRBV7-8 and TRBJ2-7, with D perhaps TRBD2 (6 bases). The CDR3 runs 11 residues. Germline V gene sequence: CDR1 SGHVS, CDR2 FQNEAQ. V lost 5 bases to trimming and J lost 7 bases, with 9 bases between them. The CDR3 here is CASSRSGEQYV. CDR3 nucleotides: TGTGCCAGCAGCCGGAGCGGGGAGCAGTACGTC.

Notes on this clone: Other DNA variants within this sample encode the same CDR3. The chain uses TRBV18 and TRBJ2-4; TRBD1 matches 10 bases. CDR3 length: 14 residues. The germline gives CDR1 KGHSH, CDR2 LQKENI. J gave up 5 bases and V 6 bases, and 4 bases lay outside the gene matches. The CDR3 DNA is TGTGCCAGCTCCCTTGGGACAGGGGAAAACATTCAGTACTTC. It encodes CASSLGTGENIQYF.

This clone was seen a handful of times. The chain uses TRBV12-5 and TRBJ1-5, with 7 nucleotides matching TRBD1. The CDR3 has 14 amino acids. Germline V gene sequence: CDR1 LGHNT, CDR2 FRNRAP. Germline trimming cut 6 bases from V and 2 bases from J; bases unmatched to any gene: 4. The CDR3 reads CASGRDRGNQPQHF. In nucleotides, the CDR3 is TGTGCTAGTGGCCGGGACAGAGGCAATCAGCCCCAGCATTTT.

The chain recombines TRBV5-1 with TRBJ2-2; maybe TRBD2 (5 bases). Trimming cost V 1 base and J 3 bases, with 7 bases left between them. CDR3 length equals 14 residues. Germline V gene sequence: CDR1 SGHRS, CDR2 YFSETQ. CDR3 residues: CASSLYGDTGELFF. The CDR3 DNA is TGCGCCAGCAGCTTGTACGGGGACACCGGGGAGCTGTTTTTT.

This clone was seen only a few times. The V call is TRBV14, the J call TRBJ1-3, with 7 positions matching TRBD1. The CDR3 has 16 amino acids. Germline CDR1 and CDR2: SGHDN and FVKESK. The V segment lost 1 base and the J segment 1 base; nucleotides outside the gene matches: 4. The CDR3 spells CASSQVGQASGNTIYF. For the CDR3, the DNA is TGTGCCAGCAGCCAAGTCGGACAGGCGTCTGGAAACACCATATATTTT.

This clone turned up a few times. V and J are TRBV30 and TRBJ2-2, with D possibly TRBD2 on 6 matching bases. Trimming removed 3 bases from V and 1 base from J, with 6 bases in between. CDR3 size: 13 residues. Germline CDR1 reads GTSNPN; CDR2 reads SVGIG (reference sequence). CDR3 sequence reads: CAWSGRNTGELFF. The CDR3 DNA follows: TGTGCCTGGAGCGGGAGGAACACCGGGGAGCTGTTTTTT. The full variable domain, rest sourced from reference TRBV30 and TRBJ2-2, is SQTIHQWPATLVQPVGSPLSLECTVEGTSNPNLYWYRQAAGRGLQLLFYSVGIGQISSEVPQNLSASRPQDRQFILSSKKLLLSDSGFYLCAWSGRNTGELFFGEGSRLTVL.